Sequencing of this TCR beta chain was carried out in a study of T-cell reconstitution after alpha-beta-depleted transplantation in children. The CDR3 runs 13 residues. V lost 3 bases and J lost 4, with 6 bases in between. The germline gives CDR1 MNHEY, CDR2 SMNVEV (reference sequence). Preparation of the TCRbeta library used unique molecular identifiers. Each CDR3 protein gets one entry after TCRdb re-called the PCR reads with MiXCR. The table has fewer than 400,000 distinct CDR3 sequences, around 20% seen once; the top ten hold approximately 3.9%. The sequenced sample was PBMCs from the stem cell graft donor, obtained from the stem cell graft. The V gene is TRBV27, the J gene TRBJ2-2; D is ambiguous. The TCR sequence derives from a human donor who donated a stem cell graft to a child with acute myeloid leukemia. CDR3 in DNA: TGTGCCAGCAGTTTGTGGGGCACCGGGGAGCTGTTTTTT. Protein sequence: CASSLWGTGELFF.